A selection of T cell receptor beta chains follows, all from one sample in a study of graft-versus-host responses after intestinal transplantation. The protocol was immunoSEQ multiplex PCR, while the TCRdb copy is restricted to in-frame clones and leaves out a portion. The profile covers under 40,000 clones, with approximately 96% appearing a single time and about 0.78% taken by the ten largest. Sequencing was performed on PBMCs, taken 16 days after intestinal transplant. These receptors came from a human patient who received an intestinal transplant, so some T cells may come from the graft donor. The CDR3 runs from the conserved cysteine through the conserved F or W. A D gene is named only where the DNA matches it firmly. Size is stated for part of the rows, as once, few or many counts, or as a class when the clone is expanded.

CDR3 | DNA | size | J | D | V
CASSAQADSSYEQYF | TGCGCCAGCAGCGCCCAGGCGGACAGCTCCTACGAGCAGTACTTC | NA | TRBJ2-7 | NA | TRBV4-3
CASSRVGDYEQYF | TGTGCCAGCTCTCGAGTGGGGGACTACGAGCAGTACTTC | NA | TRBJ2-7 | NA | TRBV6-1
CASSQDRQYNQPQHF | TGCGCCAGCAGCCAAGATCGACAGTACAATCAGCCCCAGCATTTT | NA | TRBJ1-5 | NA | TRBV4-3
CASRTGGEPQHF | TGTGCCAGTCGGACAGGGGGGGAGCCCCAGCATTTT | once | TRBJ1-5 | TRBD1 | TRBV28
CASSLSYNEQFF | TGTGCCAGCAGCCTTTCCTACAATGAGCAGTTCTTC | NA | TRBJ2-1 | NA | TRBV16
CTSSQDRLPTGPYTEAFF | TGCACCAGCAGCCAAGATCGCCTCCCGACAGGGCCATACACTGAAGCTTTCTTT | NA | TRBJ1-1 | NA | TRBV1
CASGGEGSPGNTIYF | TGTGCCAGCGGGGGAGAAGGCAGCCCCGGAAACACCATATATTTT | NA | TRBJ1-3 | NA | TRBV9
CASSQDRDRGFFEQFF | TGTGCCAGCAGCCAAGACCGGGACAGGGGGTTTTTTGAGCAGTTCTTC | NA | TRBJ2-1 | TRBD1 | TRBV4-2
CASSLWGGTGNQPQHF | TGTGCCAGCAGCTTATGGGGCGGGACAGGTAATCAGCCCCAGCATTTT | NA | TRBJ1-5 | TRBD1 | TRBV7-8
CASSPGQGVGGYTF | TGTGCCAGCAGTCCCGGACAGGGGGTGGGTGGCTACACCTTC | NA | TRBJ1-2 | TRBD1 | TRBV6-5
CASSEAAPSTGRHEQYF | TGTGCCAGCAGTGAAGCGGCTCCCTCAACAGGGCGCCACGAGCAGTACTTC | NA | TRBJ2-7 | NA | TRBV6-1
CASSLGVASGELFF | TGTGCCAGCAGCTTAGGTGTGGCTTCCGGGGAGCTGTTTTTT | NA | TRBJ2-2 | NA | TRBV7-2
CASSSGLAGGVYNEQFF | TGTGCCAGCAGCTCGGGACTAGCGGGAGGAGTTTACAATGAGCAGTTCTTC | NA | TRBJ2-1 | TRBD2 | TRBV11-2
CASSPGQGTDTQYF | TGTGCCAGTAGCCCAGGTCAGGGCACAGATACGCAGTATTTT | NA | TRBJ2-3 | NA | TRBV7-3
CASSLWDSPYEQYF | TGCGCCAGCAGCCTGTGGGACAGTCCCTACGAGCAGTACTTC | NA | TRBJ2-7 | TRBD1 | TRBV4-1
CASSPPGQGDGYTF | TGTGCCAGCAGCCCCCCGGGACAGGGGGATGGCTACACCTTC | NA | TRBJ1-2 | TRBD1 | TRBV4-2
CASSVGVGTNEQFF | TGTGCCAGCAGCGTAGGAGTCGGTACCAATGAGCAGTTCTTC | NA | TRBJ2-1 | NA | TRBV9
CASSLGFLIAGDSGELFF | TGTGCCAGCAGCTTGGGGTTCCTCATAGCGGGAGACAGCGGGGAGCTGTTTTTT | NA | TRBJ2-2 | TRBD2 | TRBV5-8
CASSLGDRGHYTF | TGTGCCAGCAGCTTAGGGGACAGGGGACACTACACCTTC | NA | TRBJ1-2 | TRBD1 | TRBV7-9
CASSPDRGGNEQFF | TGTGCCAGTAGCCCGGACAGGGGAGGGAATGAGCAGTTCTTC | few | TRBJ2-1 | TRBD1 | TRBV19
CASRSTLAVQETQYF | TGTGCCAGCAGATCGACCTTAGCAGTCCAAGAGACCCAGTACTTC | NA | TRBJ2-5 | NA | TRBV6-5
CASSEGTSAYNEQFF | TGTGCCAGCAGTGAAGGGACTAGCGCCTACAATGAGCAGTTCTTC | NA | TRBJ2-1 | TRBD2 | TRBV25-1
CASSLVPGELFF | TGTGCCAGCAGTTTAGTCCCCGGGGAGCTGTTTTTT | NA | TRBJ2-2 | NA | TRBV27
CASSIWQGAQETQYF | TGTGCCAGTAGTATCTGGCAAGGAGCCCAAGAGACCCAGTACTTC | NA | TRBJ2-5 | NA | TRBV19
CASSSRDRSSEKLFF | TGTGCCAGCAGTTCCCGGGACAGGAGTTCTGAAAAACTGTTTTTT | NA | TRBJ1-4 | TRBD1 | TRBV6-5
CASSVSGSGETQYF | TGTGCCAGCAGCGTTAGCGGGAGCGGGGAGACCCAGTACTTC | NA | TRBJ2-5 | TRBD2 | TRBV7-9
CASSLGLSNTGELFF | TGTGCCAGTAGTCTGGGCCTTTCGAACACCGGGGAGCTGTTTTTT | NA | TRBJ2-2 | NA | TRBV19